This T cell receptor beta chain was identified during a study of post-analysis software for immune sequencing data. Study observations and caveats: Compared with controls, patients had more of 4 to 6 TRBV segments, including TRBV5-6, TRBV5-1 and TRBV20-1.

cDNA libraries for TCR beta contained unique molecular identifiers. TCRdb reprocessed the PCR reads with MiXCR, giving one entry per CDR3 protein. Of more than 500,000 distinct CDR3 sequences in the sample, around a third are singletons; the top ten hold 4.5% to 7.5%. The V gene's germline CDR1 is SGHTA and CDR2 FQGNSA. This CDR3 is 14 amino acids long. Details on this clonotype: Antigen specificity is unknown.

The receptor was derived from a girl younger than 18 with multiple sclerosis. V and J are TRBV7-2 and TRBJ2-4; 7 bases fit TRBD1. The J call may be in error: the DNA end matches TRBJ2-5 better. The material sequenced was blood. The CDR3 nucleotides read TGTGCCAGCAGCTCTATGGGACAGCAAGAGACCCAGTACTTC. Protein sequence: CASSSMGQQETQYF.